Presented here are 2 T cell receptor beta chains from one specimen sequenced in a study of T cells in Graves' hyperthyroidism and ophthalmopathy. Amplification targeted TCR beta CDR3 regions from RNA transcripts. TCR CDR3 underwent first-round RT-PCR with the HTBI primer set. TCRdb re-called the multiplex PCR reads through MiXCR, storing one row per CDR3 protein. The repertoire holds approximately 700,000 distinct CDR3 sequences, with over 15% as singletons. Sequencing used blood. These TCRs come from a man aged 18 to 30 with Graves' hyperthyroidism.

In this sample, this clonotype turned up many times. CDR3 in DNA: TGTGCCAGCAGTCAAGGACTAGCGAGAAATGAGCAGTTCTTC. Its protein product is CASSQGLARNEQFF. V is TRBV6-1 and J is TRBJ2-1, with TRBD2 matching over 9 bases. The junction had 6 bases not matched to a gene; V was cut back by 5 bases and J by 7 bases. The CDR3 is 14 amino acids. Per the germline V gene, CDR1 is MNHNS and CDR2 is SASEGT.

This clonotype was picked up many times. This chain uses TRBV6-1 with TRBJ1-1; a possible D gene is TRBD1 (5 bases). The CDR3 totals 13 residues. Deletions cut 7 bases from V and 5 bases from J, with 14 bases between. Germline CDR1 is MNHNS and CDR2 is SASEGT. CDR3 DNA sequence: TGTGCCAGCACTCGGGGGTTCGGAACTGAAGCTTTCTTT. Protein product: CASTRGFGTEAFF.